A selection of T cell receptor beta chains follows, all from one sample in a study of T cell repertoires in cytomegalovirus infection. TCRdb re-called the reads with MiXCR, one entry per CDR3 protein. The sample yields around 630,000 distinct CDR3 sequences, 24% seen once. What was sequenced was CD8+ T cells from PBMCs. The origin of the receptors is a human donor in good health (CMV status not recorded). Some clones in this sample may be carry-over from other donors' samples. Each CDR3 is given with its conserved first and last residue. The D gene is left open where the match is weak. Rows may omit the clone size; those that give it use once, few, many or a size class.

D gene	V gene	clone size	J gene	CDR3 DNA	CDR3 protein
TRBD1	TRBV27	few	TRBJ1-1	TGTGCCAGCAGTTCGACAGGGGTGAACACTGAAGCTTTCTTT	CASSSTGVNTEAFF
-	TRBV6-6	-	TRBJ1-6	TGTGCCAGCAGTACCCGGGACGGGAATTCACCCCTCCACTTT	CASSTRDGNSPLHF
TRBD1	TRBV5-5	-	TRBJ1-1	TGTGCCAGCAGCACGACCGGGACAGGTTTTCCGGGGACTGAAGCTTTCTTT	CASSTTGTGFPGTEAFF
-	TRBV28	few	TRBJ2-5	TGTGCCAGCAGCCGTAATATACAAGAGACCCAGTACTTC	CASSRNIQETQYF
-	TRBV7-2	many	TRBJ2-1	TGTGCCAGCACCCCGCCCGGGGGGCCCTACAATGAGCAGTTCTTC	CASTPPGGPYNEQFF
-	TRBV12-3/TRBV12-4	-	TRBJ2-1	TGTGCCAGCAGTTTAAGGTCCAGGGTTTCCTACAATGAGCAGTTCTTC	CASSLRSRVSYNEQFF
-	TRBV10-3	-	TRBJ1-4	TGTGCCATCAATCCGGGCGAAGGGGCCAATGAAAAACTGTTTTTT	CAINPGEGANEKLFF
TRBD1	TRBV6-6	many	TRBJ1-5	TGTGCCAGCAGTTTGGACAGGGGTGGTCAGCCCCAGCATTTT	CASSLDRGGQPQHF
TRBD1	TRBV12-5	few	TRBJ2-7	TGTGCTAGTGGTCTCGTTGGGGGACAGGGGCTGCCCTACGAGCAGTACTTC	CASGLVGGQGLPYEQYF
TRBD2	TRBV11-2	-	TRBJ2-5	TGTGCCAGCAGCTTAGCCCCCGTTATAGCGGGGGAGCACCATCCCTTCAAAGAGACCCAGTACTTC	CASSLAPVIAGEHHPFKETQYF
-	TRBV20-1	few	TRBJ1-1	TGCAGTGCTAGAGATCCGAACACTGAAGCTTTCTTT	CSARDPNTEAFF
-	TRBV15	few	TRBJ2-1	TGTGCCACCACTTCGGGGGATTTTCATGAGCAGTTCTTC	CATTSGDFHEQFF